These 7 T cell receptor beta chains were all obtained from the same sample, sequenced in a study of blood T cell repertoires in COVID-19. Profiling relied on immunoSEQ multiplex PCR, and the TCRdb table lists in-frame clones only, not all of them. The sample includes approximately 440,000 clones, approximately 90% of them seen just once. The sequencing input was PBMCs or T cells enriched from blood (not recorded which). The receptors come from a woman under 30 who had recovered from COVID-19.

This clone was recorded only once. V gene TRBV30 combines with J gene TRBJ2-7; 8 nucleotides align to TRBD1. The junction had 7 bases not matched to a gene; V was cut back by 2 bases and J by 10 bases. The germline gives CDR1 GTSNPN, CDR2 SVGIG (reference sequence). The CDR3 is 12 amino acids. This CDR3 is CAWSKQGVNQYF. The CDR3 DNA follows: TGTGCCTGGAGTAAACAGGGGGTCAATCAGTACTTC.

CDR3 nucleotide sequence: TGTGCCAGCGGAGATCGGGGGGCCCAGTACTTC. Its translation: CASGDRGAQYF. This chain connects TRBV6-6 to TRBJ2-5, with TRBD2 matching 7 bases. V shed 8 bases, J shed 9 bases, and the junction held 6 bases outside the gene matches. The CDR3 runs to 11 residues. The V gene's germline CDR1 is MNHNY and CDR2 SVGAGI (reference sequence).

This chain connects TRBV28 to TRBJ1-1, with 8 bases that match TRBD1. The V gene end was trimmed by 3 bases and the J gene end by 4 bases; junction bases not matched to a gene: 1. This CDR3 has 13 amino acids. Germline V CDR1 and CDR2: MDHEN, SYDVKM. CDR3 in DNA: TGTGCCAGCAGTTTCGACAGGGGCACTGAAGCTTTCTTT. Translating it yields CASSFDRGTEAFF.

The rearrangement joins TRBV4-1 to TRBJ2-7; D perhaps matches TRBD2 (5 bases). This CDR3 has 13 amino acids. Germline loops: CDR1 MGHRA, CDR2 YSYEKL. With 4 bases removed from V and 6 bases from J, the gap between germline ends came to 13 bases. CDR3 in amino acids: CASSPDGVSEQYF. Here the CDR3 DNA reads TGCGCCAGCAGCCCAGACGGGGTTTCCGAGCAGTACTTC.

The chain links TRBV11-2 to TRBJ1-1; TRBD1 might be the D (6 bases). Germline V gene lookup returns CDR1 SGHAT and CDR2 FQNNGV. V was cut by 7 bases and J by 11 bases, with 17 bases left in between. There are 12 residues in the CDR3. This chain's CDR3 is CASTQKRQEAFF. For the CDR3, the DNA is TGTGCCAGCACCCAGAAGAGACAGGAGGCTTTCTTT.

This chain's CDR3 is CASRRGTEQFF. Here the CDR3 DNA reads TGTGCCAGCAGGCGAGGGACAGAGCAGTTCTTC. The J gene is TRBJ2-1, the V gene TRBV12-3 or TRBV12-4; tentatively, D is TRBD1 (6 bases). V lost 6 bases, J lost 10 bases, and 10 bases lay in between. The CDR3 totals 11 residues.

The chain combines TRBV4-1 with TRBJ2-2; no firm D call. The CDR3 is 17 residues long. From germline, CDR1 is MGHRA and CDR2 YSYEKL. V lost 0 bases, J lost 3 bases, and 14 bases lay in between. The CDR3 nucleotides are TGCGCCAGCAGCCAAGATTGGGCAGGAATAGACACCGGGGAGCTGTTTTTT. Its translation is CASSQDWAGIDTGELFF.